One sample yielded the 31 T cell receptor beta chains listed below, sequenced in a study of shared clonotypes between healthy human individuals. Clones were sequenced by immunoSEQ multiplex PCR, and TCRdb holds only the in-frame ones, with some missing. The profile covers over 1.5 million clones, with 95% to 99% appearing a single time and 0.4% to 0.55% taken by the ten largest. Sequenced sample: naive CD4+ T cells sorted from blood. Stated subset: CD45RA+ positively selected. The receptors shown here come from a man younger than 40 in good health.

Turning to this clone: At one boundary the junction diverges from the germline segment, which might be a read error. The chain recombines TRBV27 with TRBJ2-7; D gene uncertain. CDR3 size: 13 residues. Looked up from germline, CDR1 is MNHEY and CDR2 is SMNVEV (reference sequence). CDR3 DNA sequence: TGTGCCAGCACTTTAGGACCCACCTACGAGCAGTACTTC. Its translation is CASTLGPTYEQYF.

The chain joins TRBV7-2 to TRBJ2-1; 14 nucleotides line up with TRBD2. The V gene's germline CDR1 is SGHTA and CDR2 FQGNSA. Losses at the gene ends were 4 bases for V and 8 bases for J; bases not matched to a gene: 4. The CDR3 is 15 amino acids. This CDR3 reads CASSSGLAGVDEQFF. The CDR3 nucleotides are TGTGCCAGCAGCTCGGGACTAGCGGGAGTGGATGAGCAGTTCTTC.

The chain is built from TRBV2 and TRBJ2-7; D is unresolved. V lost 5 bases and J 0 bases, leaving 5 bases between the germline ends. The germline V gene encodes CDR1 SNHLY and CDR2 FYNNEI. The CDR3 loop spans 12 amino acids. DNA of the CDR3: TGTGCCAGCAGTTCAGGCTCCTACGAGCAGTACTTC. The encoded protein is CASSSGSYEQYF.

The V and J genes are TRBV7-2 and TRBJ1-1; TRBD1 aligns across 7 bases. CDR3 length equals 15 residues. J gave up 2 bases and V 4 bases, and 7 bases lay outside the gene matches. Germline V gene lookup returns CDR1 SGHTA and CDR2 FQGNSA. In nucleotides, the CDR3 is TGTGCCAGCAGCTCCCCCGACAGGGCAAACACTGAAGCTTTCTTT. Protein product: CASSSPDRANTEAFF.

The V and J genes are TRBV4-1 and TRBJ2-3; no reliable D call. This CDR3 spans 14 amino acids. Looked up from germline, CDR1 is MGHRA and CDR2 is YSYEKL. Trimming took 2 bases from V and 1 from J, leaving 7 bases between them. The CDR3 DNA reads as TGCGCCAGCAGCCAACCCTGGGGCACAGATACGCAGTATTTT. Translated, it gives CASSQPWGTDTQYF.

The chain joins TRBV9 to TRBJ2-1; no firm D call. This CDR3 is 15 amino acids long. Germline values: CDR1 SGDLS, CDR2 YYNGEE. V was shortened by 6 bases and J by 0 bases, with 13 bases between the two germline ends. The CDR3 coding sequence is TGTGCCAGCAAGAAGGGCGGCAGCTCCTACAATGAGCAGTTCTTC. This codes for CASKKGGSSYNEQFF.

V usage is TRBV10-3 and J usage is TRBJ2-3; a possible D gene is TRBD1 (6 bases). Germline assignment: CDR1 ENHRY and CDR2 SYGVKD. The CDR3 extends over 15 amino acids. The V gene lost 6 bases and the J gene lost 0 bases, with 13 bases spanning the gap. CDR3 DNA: TGTGCCATCAGACCGACAGGAACTAGCACAGATACGCAGTATTTT. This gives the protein CAIRPTGTSTDTQYF.

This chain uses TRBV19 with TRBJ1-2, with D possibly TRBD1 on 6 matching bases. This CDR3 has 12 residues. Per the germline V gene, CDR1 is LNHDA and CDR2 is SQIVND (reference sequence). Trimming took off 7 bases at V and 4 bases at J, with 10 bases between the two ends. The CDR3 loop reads CASTAGAYGYTF. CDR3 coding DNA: TGTGCCAGTACGGCAGGGGCCTATGGCTACACCTTC. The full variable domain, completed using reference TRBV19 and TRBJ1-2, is DGGITQSPKYLFRKEGQNVTLSCEQNLNHDAMYWYRQDPGQGLRLIYYSQIVNDFQKGDIAEGYSVSREKKESFPLTVTSAQKNPTAFYLCASTAGAYGYTFGSGTRLTVV.

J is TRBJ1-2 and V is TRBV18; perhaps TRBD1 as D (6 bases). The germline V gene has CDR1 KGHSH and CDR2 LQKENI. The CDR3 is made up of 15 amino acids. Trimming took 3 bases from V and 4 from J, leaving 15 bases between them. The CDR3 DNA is TGTGCCAGCTCACCCGGACAGAGTGCGATCTATGGCTACACCTTC. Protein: CASSPGQSAIYGYTF. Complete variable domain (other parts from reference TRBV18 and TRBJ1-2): NAGVMQNPRHLVRRRGQEARLRCSPMKGHSHVYWYRQLPEEGLKFMVYLQKENIIDESGMPKERFSAEFPKEGPSILRIQQVVRGDSAAYFCASSPGQSAIYGYTFGSGTRLTVV.

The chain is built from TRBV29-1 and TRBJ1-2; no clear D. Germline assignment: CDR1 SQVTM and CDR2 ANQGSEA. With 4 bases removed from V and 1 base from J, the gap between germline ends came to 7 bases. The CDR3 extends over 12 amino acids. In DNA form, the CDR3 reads TGCAGCGTTGGAAGGATTAACTATGGCTACACCTTC. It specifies CSVGRINYGYTF.

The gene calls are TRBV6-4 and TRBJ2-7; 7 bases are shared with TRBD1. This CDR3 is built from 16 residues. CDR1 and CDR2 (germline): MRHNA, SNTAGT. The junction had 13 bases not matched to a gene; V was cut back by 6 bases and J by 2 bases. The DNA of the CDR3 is TGTGCCAGCAGGGATAACAGACAGGGTATGCCCTACGAGCAGTACTTC. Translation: CASRDNRQGMPYEQYF.

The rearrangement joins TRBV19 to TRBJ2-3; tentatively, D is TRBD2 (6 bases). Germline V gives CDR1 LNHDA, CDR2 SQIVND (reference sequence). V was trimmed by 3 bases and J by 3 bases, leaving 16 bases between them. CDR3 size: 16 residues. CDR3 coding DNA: TGTGCCAGTAGTATTATTGCGGGAAAACTAACAGATACGCAGTATTTT. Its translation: CASSIIAGKLTDTQYF.

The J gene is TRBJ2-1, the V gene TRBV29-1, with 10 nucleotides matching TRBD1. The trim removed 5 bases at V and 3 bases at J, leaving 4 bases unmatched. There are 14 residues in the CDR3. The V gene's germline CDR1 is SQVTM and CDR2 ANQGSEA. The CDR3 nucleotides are TGCAGCGTTCACCGGGACAGGGGCTACAATGAGCAGTTCTTC. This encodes CSVHRDRGYNEQFF.

DNA of the CDR3: TGTGCCAGCAGCCTTCTTGGGGTCACCGGGGAGCTGTTTTTT. It translates to CASSLLGVTGELFF. The chain recombines TRBV7-3 with TRBJ2-2; unclear D gene. Germline assignment: CDR1 SGHTA and CDR2 FQGTGA. This CDR3 spans 14 amino acids. V was shortened by 5 bases and J by 4 bases, with 11 bases between the two germline ends. Complete variable domain (other parts from reference TRBV7-3 and TRBJ2-2): GAGVSQTPSNKVTEKGKYVELRCDPISGHTALYWYRQSLGQGPEFLIYFQGTGAADDSGLPNDRFFAVRPEGSVSTLKIQRTERGDSAVYLCASSLLGVTGELFFGEGSRLTVL.

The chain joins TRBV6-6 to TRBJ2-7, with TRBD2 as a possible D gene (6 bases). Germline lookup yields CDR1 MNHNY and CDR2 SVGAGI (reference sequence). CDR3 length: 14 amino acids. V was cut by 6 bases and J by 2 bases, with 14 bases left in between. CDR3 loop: CASRRDGVTYEQYF. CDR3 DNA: TGTGCCAGCAGGCGGGACGGAGTGACCTACGAGCAGTACTTC.

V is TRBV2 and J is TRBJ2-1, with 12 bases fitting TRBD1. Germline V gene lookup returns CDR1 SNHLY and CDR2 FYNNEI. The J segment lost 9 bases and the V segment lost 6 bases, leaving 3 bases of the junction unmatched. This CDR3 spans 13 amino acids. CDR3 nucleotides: TGTGCCAGCAGCGGGACAGGGGGCCTTGAGCAGTTCTTC. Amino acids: CASSGTGGLEQFF.

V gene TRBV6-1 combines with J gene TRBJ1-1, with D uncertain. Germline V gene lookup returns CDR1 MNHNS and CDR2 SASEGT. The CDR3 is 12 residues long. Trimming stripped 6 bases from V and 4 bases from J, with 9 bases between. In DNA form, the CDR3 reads TGTGCCAGCAGACAAGGGAGCACTGAAGCTTTCTTT. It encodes CASRQGSTEAFF.

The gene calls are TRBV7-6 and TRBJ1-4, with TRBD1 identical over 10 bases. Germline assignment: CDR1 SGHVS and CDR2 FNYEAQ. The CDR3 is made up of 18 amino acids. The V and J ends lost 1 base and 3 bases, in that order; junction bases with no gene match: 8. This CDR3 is CASSLVIGTGAPNEKLFF. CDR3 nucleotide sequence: TGTGCCAGCAGCTTAGTTATCGGGACAGGGGCCCCTAATGAAAAACTGTTTTTT.

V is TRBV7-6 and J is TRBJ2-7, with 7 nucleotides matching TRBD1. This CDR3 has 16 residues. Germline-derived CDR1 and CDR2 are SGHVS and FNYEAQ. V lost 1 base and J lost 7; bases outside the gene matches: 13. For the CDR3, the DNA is TGTGCCAGCAGCTTAGGGTCGACAGGGACCGTGGGGGAGCAGTACTTC. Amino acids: CASSLGSTGTVGEQYF.

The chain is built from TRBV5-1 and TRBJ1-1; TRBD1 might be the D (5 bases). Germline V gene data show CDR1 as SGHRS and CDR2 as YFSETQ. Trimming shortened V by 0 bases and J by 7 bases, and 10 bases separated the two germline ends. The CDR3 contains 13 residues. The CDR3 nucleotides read TGCGCCAGCAGCTTGGAGGATGGGGGTGAAGCTTTCTTT. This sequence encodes CASSLEDGGEAFF.

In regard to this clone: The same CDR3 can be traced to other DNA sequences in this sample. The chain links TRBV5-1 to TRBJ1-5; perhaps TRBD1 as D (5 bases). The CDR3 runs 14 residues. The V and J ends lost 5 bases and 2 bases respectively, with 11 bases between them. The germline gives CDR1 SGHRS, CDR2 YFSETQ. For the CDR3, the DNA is TGCGCCAGCAGTCTTACAGGTGGCAATCAGCCCCAGCATTTT. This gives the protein CASSLTGGNQPQHF.

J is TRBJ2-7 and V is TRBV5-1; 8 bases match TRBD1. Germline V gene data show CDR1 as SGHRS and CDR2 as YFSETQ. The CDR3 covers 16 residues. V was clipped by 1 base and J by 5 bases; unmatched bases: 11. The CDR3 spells CASSLWVAGGRDEQYF. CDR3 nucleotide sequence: TGCGCCAGCAGCTTGTGGGTCGCAGGGGGCAGGGACGAGCAGTACTTC.

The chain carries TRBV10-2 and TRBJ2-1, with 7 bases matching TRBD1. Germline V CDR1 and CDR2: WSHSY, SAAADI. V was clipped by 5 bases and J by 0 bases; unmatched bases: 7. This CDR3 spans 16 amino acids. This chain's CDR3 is CASSPDRLSSYNEQFF. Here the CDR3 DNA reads TGCGCCAGCAGTCCGGACAGGCTGAGCTCCTACAATGAGCAGTTCTTC.

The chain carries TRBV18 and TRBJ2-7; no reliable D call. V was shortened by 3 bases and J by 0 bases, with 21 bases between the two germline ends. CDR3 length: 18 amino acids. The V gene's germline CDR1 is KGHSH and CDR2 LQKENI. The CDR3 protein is CASSPLANTWAASYEQYF. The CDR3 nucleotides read TGTGCCAGCTCACCGCTGGCAAATACTTGGGCCGCCTCCTACGAGCAGTACTTC.

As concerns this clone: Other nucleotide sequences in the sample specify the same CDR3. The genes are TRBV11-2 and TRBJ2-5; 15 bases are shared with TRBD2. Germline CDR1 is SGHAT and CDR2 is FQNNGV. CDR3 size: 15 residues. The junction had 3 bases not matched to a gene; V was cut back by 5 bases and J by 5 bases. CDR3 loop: CASSSGLAGGETQYF. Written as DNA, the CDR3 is TGTGCCAGCAGCAGCGGACTAGCGGGAGGGGAGACCCAGTACTTC.

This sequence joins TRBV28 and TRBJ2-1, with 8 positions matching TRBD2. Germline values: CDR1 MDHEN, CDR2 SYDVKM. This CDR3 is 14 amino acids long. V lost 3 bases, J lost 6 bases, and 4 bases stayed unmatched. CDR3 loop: CASSFSGGPNEQFF. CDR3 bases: TGTGCCAGCAGTTTCAGCGGGGGTCCCAATGAGCAGTTCTTC.

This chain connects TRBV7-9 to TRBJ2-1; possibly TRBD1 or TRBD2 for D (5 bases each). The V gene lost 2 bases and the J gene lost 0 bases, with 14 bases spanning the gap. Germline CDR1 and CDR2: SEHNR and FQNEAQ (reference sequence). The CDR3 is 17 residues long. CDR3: CASSLSFGAASYNEQFF. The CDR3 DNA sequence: TGTGCCAGCAGCTTATCGTTCGGGGCCGCCTCCTACAATGAGCAGTTCTTC.

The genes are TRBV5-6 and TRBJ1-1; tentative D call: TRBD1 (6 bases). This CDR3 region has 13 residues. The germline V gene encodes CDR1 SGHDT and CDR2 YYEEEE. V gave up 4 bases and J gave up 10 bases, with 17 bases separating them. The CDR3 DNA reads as TGTGCCAGCAGCGAGGACAGTCTGGTGGGAGCTTTCTTT. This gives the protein CASSEDSLVGAFF.

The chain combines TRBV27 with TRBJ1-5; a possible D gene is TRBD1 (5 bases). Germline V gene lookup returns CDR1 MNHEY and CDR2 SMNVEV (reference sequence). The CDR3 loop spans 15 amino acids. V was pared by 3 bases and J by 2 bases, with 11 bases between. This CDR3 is CASSFRRGGNQPQHF. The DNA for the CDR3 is TGTGCCAGCAGTTTCCGCCGAGGGGGCAATCAGCCCCAGCATTTT.

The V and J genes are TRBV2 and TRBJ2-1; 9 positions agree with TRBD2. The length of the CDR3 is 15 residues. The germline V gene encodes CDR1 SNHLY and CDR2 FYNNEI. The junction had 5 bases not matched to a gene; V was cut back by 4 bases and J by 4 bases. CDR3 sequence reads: CASSATSGQYNEQFF. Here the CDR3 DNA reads TGTGCCAGCAGTGCAACTAGCGGGCAATACAATGAGCAGTTCTTC.

CDR3 sequence: CASSEGTAALNNEQFF. For the CDR3, the DNA is TGTGCCAGCAGTGAAGGGACCGCCGCGCTGAACAATGAGCAGTTCTTC. This sequence joins TRBV2 and TRBJ2-1; D is undetermined. Germline-derived CDR1 and CDR2 are SNHLY and FYNNEI. CDR3 length: 16 amino acids. V lost 1 base, J lost 5 bases, and 15 bases lay in between.